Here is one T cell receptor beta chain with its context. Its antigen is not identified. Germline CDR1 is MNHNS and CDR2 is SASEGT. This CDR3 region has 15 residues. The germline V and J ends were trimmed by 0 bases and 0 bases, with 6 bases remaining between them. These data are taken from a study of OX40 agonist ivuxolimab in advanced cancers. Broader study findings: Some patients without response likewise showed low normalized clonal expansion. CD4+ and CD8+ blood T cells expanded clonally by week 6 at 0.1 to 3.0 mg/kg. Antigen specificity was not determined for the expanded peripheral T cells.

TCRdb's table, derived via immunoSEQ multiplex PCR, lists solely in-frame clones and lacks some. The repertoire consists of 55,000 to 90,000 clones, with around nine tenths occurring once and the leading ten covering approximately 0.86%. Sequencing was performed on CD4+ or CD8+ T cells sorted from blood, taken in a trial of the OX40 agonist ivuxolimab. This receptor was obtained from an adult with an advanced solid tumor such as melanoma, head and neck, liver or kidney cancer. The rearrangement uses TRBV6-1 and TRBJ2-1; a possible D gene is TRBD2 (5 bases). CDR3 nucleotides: TGTGCCAGCAGTGAAGCAGCGGCCTCCTACAATGAGCAGTTCTTC. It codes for CASSEAAASYNEQFF.